The clone carrying this T cell receptor (beta chain) was seen a few times. Investigators isolated RNA and reverse transcribed it into cDNA to act as the sequencing template. Clones were sequenced by immunoSEQ multiplex PCR, and TCRdb holds only the in-frame ones, with some missing. The sample shows a few hundred thousand clones, about 40% of them seen only once. Treatment noted: oral pan-JAK inhibitor, 5-10 mg twice daily. The CDR3 is 15 amino acids. V dropped 6 bases and J dropped 2 bases, with 14 bases sitting between them. CDR1 is SQVTM, CDR2 ANQGSEA, per germline. The data stem from a study of CD8+ T cells in alopecia areata.

The chain employs TRBV29-1 and TRBJ2-6; no definite D call. The sequence derives from a human donor with alopecia areata. The sequences come from CD4+ T cells sorted from blood, collected at approximately week 36, from a patient treated with tofacitinib. DNA of the CDR3: TGCAGCGTGACCCGTGACATAGCTGGGGCCAACGTCCTGACTTTC. Residues: CSVTRDIAGANVLTF.